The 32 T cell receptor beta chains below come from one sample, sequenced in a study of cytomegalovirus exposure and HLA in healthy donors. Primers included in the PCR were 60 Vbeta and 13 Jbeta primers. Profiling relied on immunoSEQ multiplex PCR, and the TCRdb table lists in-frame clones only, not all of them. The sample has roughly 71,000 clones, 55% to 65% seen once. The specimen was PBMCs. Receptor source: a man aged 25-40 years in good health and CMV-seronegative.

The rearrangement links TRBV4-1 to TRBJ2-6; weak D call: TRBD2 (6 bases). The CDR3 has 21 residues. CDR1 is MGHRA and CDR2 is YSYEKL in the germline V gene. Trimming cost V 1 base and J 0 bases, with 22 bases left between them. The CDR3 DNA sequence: TGCGCCAGCAGCCAAGTAGGAGGGTTAAGCGTTCGGAACTCTGGGGCCAACGTCCTGACTTTC. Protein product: CASSQVGGLSVRNSGANVLTF.

The CDR3 DNA follows: TGTGCCAGCAGCCTGTCCAGCGCGAACACCGGGGAGCTGTTTTTT. This encodes CASSLSSANTGELFF. The chain is built from TRBV7-6 and TRBJ2-2, with D unresolved. CDR1 and CDR2 from the germline V gene are SGHVS and FNYEAQ. Between the trimmed V and J ends, which lost 5 bases and 0 bases, there was a span of 10 bases. The CDR3 is 15 amino acids.

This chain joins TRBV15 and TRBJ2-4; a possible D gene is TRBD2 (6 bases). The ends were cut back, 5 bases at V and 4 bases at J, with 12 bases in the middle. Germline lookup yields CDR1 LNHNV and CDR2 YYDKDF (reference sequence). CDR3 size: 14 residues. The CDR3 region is CATSDGGEKNIQYF. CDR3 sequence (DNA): TGTGCCACCAGCGACGGCGGGGAAAAAAACATTCAGTACTTC.

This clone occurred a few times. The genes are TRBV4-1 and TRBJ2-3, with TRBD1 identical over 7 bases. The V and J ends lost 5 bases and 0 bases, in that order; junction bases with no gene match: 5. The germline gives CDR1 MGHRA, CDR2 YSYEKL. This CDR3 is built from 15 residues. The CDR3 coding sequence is TGCGCCAGCAGCGCCCGGGACAGAAGCACAGATACGCAGTATTTT. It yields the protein CASSARDRSTDTQYF.

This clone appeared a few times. The CDR3 sequence: CAIRNDGGEETQYF. The CDR3 region has the DNA TGTGCCATCAGAAACGATGGGGGCGAAGAGACCCAGTACTTC. This chain joins TRBV10-3 and TRBJ2-5; D is possibly TRBD1 (6 bases). This CDR3 has 14 amino acids. Germline V gives CDR1 ENHRY, CDR2 SYGVKD. The V end was cut by 6 bases, the J end by 3 bases, with 14 bases between.

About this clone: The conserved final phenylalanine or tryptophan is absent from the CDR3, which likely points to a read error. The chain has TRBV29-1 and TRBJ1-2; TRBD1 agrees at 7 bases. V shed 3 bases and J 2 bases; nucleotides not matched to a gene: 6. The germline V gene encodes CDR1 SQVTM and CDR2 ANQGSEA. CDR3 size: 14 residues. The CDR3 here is CSVEGTALNYGYTV. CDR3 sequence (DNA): TGCAGCGTTGAGGGGACAGCGTTGAACTATGGCTACACCGTC.

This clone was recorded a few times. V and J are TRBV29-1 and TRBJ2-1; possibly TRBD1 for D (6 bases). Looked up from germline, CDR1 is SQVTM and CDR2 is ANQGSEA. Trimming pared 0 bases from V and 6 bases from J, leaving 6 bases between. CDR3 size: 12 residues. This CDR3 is CSVEEDSNEQFF. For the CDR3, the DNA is TGCAGCGTTGAAGAGGACAGCAATGAGCAGTTCTTC.

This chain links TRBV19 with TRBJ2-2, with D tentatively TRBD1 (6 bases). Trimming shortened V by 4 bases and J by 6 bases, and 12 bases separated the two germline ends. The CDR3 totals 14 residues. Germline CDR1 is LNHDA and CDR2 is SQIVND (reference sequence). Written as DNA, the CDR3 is TGTGCCAGTAGTAAACAGGGCGCCCCCGGGGAGCTGTTTTTT. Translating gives CASSKQGAPGELFF.

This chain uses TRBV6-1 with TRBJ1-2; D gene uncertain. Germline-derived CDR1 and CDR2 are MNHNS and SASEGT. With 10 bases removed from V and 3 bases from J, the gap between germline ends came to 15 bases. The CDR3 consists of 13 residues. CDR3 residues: CATRARGYYGYTF. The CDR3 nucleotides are TGTGCCACCAGAGCCCGGGGATACTATGGCTACACCTTC.

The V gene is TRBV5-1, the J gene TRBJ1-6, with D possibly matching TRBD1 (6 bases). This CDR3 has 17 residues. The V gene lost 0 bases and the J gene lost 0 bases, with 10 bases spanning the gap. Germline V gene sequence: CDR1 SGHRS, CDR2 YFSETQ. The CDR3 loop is CASSLGQASSYNSPLHF. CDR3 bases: TGCGCCAGCAGCTTGGGACAGGCAAGCTCCTATAATTCACCCCTCCACTTT.

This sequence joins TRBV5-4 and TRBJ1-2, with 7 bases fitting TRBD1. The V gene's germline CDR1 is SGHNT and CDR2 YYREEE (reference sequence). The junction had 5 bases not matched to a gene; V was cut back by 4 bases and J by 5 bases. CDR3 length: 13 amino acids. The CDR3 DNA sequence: TGTGCCAGCAGCCCCGGGACAGCTTATGGCTACACCTTC. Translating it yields CASSPGTAYGYTF.

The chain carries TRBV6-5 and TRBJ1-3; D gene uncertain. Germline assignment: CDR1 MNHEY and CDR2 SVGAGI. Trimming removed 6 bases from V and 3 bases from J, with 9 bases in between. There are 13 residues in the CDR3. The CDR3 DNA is TGTGCCAGCAGGATCCTAGGTGGAAACACCATATATTTT. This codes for CASRILGGNTIYF.

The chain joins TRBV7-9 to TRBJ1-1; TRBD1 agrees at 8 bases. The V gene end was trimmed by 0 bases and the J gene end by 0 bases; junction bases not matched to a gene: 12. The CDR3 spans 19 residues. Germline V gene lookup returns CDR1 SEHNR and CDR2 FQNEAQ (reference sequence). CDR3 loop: CASSLARSRDRSLNTEAFF. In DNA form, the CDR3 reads TGTGCCAGCAGCTTAGCGAGATCGAGGGACAGGTCATTGAACACTGAAGCTTTCTTT. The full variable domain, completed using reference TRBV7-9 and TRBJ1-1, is DTGVSQNPRHKITKRGQNVTFRCDPISEHNRLYWYRQTLGQGPEFLTYFQNEAQLEKSRLLSDRFSAERPKGSFSTLEIQRTEQGDSAMYLCASSLARSRDRSLNTEAFFGQGTRLTVV.

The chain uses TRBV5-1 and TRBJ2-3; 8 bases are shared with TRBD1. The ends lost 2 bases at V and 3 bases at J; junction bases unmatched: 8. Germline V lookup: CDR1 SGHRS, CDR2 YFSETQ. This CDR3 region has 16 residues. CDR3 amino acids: CASSFQTGALTDTQYF. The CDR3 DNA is TGCGCCAGCAGCTTCCAGACAGGGGCGTTAACAGATACGCAGTATTTT.

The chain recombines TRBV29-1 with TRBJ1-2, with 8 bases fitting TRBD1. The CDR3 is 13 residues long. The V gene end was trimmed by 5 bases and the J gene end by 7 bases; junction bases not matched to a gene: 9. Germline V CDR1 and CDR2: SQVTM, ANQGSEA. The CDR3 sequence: CSVSEAGGSGYTF. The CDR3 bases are TGCAGCGTTTCTGAGGCAGGGGGCTCTGGCTACACCTTC.

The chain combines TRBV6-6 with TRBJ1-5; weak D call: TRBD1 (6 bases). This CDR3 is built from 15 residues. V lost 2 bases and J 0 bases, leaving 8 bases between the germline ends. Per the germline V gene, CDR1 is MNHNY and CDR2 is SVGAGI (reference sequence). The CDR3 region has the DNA TGTGCCAGCAGTTACCAGGGGATTAGCAATCAGCCCCAGCATTTT. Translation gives CASSYQGISNQPQHF.

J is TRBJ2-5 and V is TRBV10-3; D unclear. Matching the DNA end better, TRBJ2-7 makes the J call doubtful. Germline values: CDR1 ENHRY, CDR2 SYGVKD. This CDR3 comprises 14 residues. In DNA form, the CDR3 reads TGTGCCATCAGTGTCGCCAGCAGCGACGTCGAGCAGTACTTC. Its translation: CAISVASSDVEQYF.

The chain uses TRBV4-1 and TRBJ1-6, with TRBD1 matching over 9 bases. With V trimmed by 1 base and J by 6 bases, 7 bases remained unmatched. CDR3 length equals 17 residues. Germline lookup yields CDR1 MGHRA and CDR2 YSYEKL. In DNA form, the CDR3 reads TGCGCCAGCAGCCAAGCCTGGGACAGGGCACGTAATTCACCCCTCCACTTT. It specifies CASSQAWDRARNSPLHF.

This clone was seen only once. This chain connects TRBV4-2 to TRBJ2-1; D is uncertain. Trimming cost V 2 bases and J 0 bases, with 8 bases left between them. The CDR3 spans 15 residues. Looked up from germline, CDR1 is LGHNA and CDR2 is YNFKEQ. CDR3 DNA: TGTGCCAGCAGCCAAACACGAAGCTCCTACAATGAGCAGTTCTTC. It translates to CASSQTRSSYNEQFF.

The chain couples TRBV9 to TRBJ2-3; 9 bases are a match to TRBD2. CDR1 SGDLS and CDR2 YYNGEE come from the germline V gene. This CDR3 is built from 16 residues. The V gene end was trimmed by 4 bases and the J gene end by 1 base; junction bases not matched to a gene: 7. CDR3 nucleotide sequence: TGTGCCAGCAGCTTCAGCGGGGGGCGAGGCACAGATACGCAGTATTTT. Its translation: CASSFSGGRGTDTQYF.

CDR3 bases: TGTGCCAGCAGTGCCGTTAGGACAGGCAATAATGAAGCTTTCTTT. Encoded protein: CASSAVRTGNNEAFF. The chain links TRBV6-1 to TRBJ1-1; 7 nucleotides align to TRBD1. This CDR3 has 15 amino acids. Germline CDR1 and CDR2: MNHNS and SASEGT. The ends lost 4 bases at V and 7 bases at J; junction bases unmatched: 12.

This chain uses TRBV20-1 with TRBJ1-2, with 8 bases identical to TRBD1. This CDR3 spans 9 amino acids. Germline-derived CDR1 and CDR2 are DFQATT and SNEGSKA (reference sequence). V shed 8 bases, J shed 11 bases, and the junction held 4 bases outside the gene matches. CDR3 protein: CSPDRGYTF. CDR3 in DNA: TGCAGTCCTGACAGGGGATACACCTTC.

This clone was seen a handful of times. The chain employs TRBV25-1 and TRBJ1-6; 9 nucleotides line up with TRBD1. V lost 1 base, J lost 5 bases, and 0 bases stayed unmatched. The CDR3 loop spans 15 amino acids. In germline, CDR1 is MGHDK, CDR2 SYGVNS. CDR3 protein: CASSEWTGDNSPLHF. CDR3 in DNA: TGTGCCAGCAGTGAATGGACAGGGGATAATTCACCCCTCCACTTT.

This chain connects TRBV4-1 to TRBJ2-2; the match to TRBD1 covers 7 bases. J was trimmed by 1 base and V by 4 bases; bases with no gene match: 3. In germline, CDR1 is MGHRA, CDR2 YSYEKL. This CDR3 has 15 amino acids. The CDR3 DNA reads TGCGCCAGCAGCCCGGGACAGTTGAACACCGGGGAGCTGTTTTTT. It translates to CASSPGQLNTGELFF.

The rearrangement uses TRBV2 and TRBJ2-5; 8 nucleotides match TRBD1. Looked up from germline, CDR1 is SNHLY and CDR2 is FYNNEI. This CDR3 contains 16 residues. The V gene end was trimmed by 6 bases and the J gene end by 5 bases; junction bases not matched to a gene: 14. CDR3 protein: CASSAPGQVPGETQYF. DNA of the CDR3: TGTGCCAGCAGCGCCCCGGGACAGGTCCCGGGGGAGACCCAGTACTTC.

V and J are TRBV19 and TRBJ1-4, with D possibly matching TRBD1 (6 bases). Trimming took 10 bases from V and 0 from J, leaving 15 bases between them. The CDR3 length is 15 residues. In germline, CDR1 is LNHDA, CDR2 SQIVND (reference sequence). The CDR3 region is CATYRGGATNEKLFF. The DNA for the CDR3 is TGTGCCACCTACCGAGGGGGAGCAACTAATGAAAAACTGTTTTTT.

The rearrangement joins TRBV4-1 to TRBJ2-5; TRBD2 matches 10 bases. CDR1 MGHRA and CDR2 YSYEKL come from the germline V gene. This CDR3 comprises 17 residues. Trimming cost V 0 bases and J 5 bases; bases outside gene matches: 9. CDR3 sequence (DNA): TGCGCCAGCAGCCAAGATCCAGCGGGGGGGGCGGTGGAGACCCAGTACTTC. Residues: CASSQDPAGGAVETQYF.

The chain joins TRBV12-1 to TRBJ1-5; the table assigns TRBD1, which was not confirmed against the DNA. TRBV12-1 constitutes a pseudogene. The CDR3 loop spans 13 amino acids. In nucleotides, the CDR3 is TGTGCCCCCCGCCGTCAGGGTGGCCAGCCCCAGCATTTT. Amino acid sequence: CAPRRQGGQPQHF.

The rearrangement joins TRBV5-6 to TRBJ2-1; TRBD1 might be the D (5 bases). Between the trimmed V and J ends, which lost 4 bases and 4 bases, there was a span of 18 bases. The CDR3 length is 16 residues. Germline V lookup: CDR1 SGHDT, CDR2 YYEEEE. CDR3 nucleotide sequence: TGTGCCAGCAGCACGAGTGTAGGGGCCGAATACAATGAGCAGTTCTTC. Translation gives CASSTSVGAEYNEQFF.

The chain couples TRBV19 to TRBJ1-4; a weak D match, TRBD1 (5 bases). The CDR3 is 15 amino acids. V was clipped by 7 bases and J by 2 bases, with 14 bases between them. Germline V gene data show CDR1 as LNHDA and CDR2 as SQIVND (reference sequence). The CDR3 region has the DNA TGTGCCAGTATGGGAAGGGGCTCGACTAATGAAAAACTGTTTTTT. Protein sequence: CASMGRGSTNEKLFF.

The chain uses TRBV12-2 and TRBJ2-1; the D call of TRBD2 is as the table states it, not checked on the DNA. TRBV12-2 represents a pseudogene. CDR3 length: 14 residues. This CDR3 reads CAQPCGGPYNEQFF. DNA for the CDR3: TGTGCACAACCCTGCGGGGGCCCTTACAATGAGCAGTTCTTC.

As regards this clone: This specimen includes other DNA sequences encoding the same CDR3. CDR3 sequence reads: CASSLGLAGGQETQYF. CDR3 sequence (DNA): TGCGCCAGCAGCCTGGGACTAGCGGGGGGGCAAGAGACCCAGTACTTC. The rearrangement links TRBV5-1 to TRBJ2-5; 16 bases are a match to TRBD2. The junction had 2 bases not matched to a gene; V was cut back by 4 bases and J by 2 bases. The CDR3 sequence is 16 residues long. CDR1 is SGHRS and CDR2 is YFSETQ in the germline V gene.